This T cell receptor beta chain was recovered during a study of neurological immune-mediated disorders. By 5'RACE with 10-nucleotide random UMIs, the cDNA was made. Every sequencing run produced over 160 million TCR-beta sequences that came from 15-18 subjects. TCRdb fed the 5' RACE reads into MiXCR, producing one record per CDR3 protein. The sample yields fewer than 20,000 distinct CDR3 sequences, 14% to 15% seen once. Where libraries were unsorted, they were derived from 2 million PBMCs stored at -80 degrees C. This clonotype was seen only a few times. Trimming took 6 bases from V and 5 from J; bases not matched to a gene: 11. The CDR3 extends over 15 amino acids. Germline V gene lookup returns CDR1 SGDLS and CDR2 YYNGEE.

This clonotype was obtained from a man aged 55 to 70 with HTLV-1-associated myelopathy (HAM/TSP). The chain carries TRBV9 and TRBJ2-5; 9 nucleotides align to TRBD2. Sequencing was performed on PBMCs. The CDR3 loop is CASTSGGGALETQYF. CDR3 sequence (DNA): TGTGCCAGCACCTCTGGCGGGGGGGCTTTGGAGACCCAGTACTTC.